These T cell receptor beta chains were read from a single sample in a study of cytomegalovirus exposure and HLA in healthy donors. TCRdb's table, derived via immunoSEQ multiplex PCR, lists solely in-frame clones and lacks some. Here the sample spans 180,000 or so clones, around nine tenths being singletons. The sequenced sample was PBMCs. The origin of the receptors is a man aged 18 to 29 in good health and CMV-seropositive. Each CDR3 is given with its conserved first and last residue. Fields, in order: V gene, clone size, J gene, D gene, CDR3 protein, CDR3 DNA. A D gene is named only where the DNA matches it firmly. Expanded clones are given a class, and other clones once, few, many or no size at all.

TRBV7-2	-	TRBJ1-1	-	CATSYREGWNTEAFF	TGTGCCACCTCCTACCGGGAGGGTTGGAACACTGAAGCTTTCTTT
TRBV7-2	once	TRBJ2-7	-	CASSLTLSSYEQYF	TGTGCCAGCAGCTTGACTCTAAGCTCCTACGAGCAGTACTTC
TRBV4-1	-	TRBJ2-5	-	CASSQDPRGETQYF	TGCGCCAGCAGCCAAGACCCACGGGGTGAGACCCAGTACTTC
TRBV6-1	-	TRBJ1-5	TRBD1	CASTQGARQPQHF	TGTGCCAGCACACAGGGGGCTCGTCAGCCCCAGCATTTT
TRBV5-1	-	TRBJ2-2	TRBD2	CASSLAGGHTGELFF	TGCGCCAGCAGCCTAGCGGGGGGACACACCGGGGAGCTGTTTTTT
TRBV10-3	-	TRBJ2-7	TRBD1	CAINPGGTYSYEQYF	TGTGCCATCAACCCAGGGGGCACGTACTCCTACGAGCAGTACTTC
TRBV7-2	-	TRBJ2-7	TRBD2	CASSFRRTSGDTYEQYF	TGTGCCAGCAGCTTCCGCCGGACTAGCGGTGACACCTACGAGCAGTACTTC
TRBV18	-	TRBJ2-7	-	CASSPQEGLDEQYF	TGTGCCAGCTCACCGCAGGAGGGCCTGGACGAGCAGTACTTC
TRBV19	-	TRBJ1-1	-	CASSVRGAEAFF	TGTGCCAGTAGCGTAAGGGGCGCTGAAGCTTTCTTT
TRBV11-2	-	TRBJ2-1	-	CASSSSPDEQFF	TGTGCCAGCAGCTCGTCCCCGGATGAGCAGTTCTTC
TRBV27	-	TRBJ1-2	TRBD1	CASSLGQGANYGYTF	TGTGCCAGCAGTTTAGGACAGGGAGCTAACTATGGCTACACCTTC
TRBV5-6	-	TRBJ1-3	-	CASEGGSSGNTIYF	TGTGCCAGCGAGGGTGGGAGCTCTGGAAACACCATATATTTT
TRBV9	-	TRBJ2-5	TRBD2	CASSEGEGPWEETQYF	TGTGCCAGCAGCGAAGGGGAGGGGCCCTGGGAGGAGACCCAGTACTTC
TRBV7-8	-	TRBJ2-7	TRBD1	CASSLETGDFHEQYF	TGTGCCAGCAGCTTAGAGACAGGGGATTTCCACGAGCAGTACTTC
TRBV4-3	-	TRBJ2-7	TRBD1	CASSQEALGQGANYEQYF	TGCGCCAGCAGCCAAGAGGCCCTCGGACAGGGGGCTAACTACGAGCAGTACTTC
TRBV29-1	-	TRBJ1-2	-	CSVEIGQGERYTF	TGCAGCGTTGAGATAGGGCAGGGCGAGCGCTACACCTTC
TRBV5-1	-	TRBJ2-3	TRBD2	CASSPSGGTDTQYF	TGCGCCAGCAGCCCCTCGGGGGGAACAGATACGCAGTATTTT
TRBV6-1	-	TRBJ1-5	TRBD1	CASRRTGGRQPQHF	TGTGCCAGCAGGCGGACAGGGGGACGGCAGCCCCAGCATTTT
TRBV10-3	once	TRBJ2-3	-	CAISEGGTDTQYF	TGTGCCATCAGTGAAGGGGGAACAGATACGCAGTATTTT
TRBV13	-	TRBJ2-1	TRBD2	CASSWGLAGISEQFF	TGTGCCAGCAGCTGGGGACTAGCGGGGATCAGTGAGCAGTTCTTC
TRBV5-4	-	TRBJ1-1	-	CASSLVGGALNTEAFF	TGTGCCAGCAGCTTGGTGGGGGGGGCCCTAAACACTGAAGCTTTCTTT
TRBV11-1	-	TRBJ2-2	TRBD1	CASSSPGEGQGSTGELFF	TGTGCCAGCAGCTCCCCGGGAGAAGGACAGGGGAGCACCGGGGAGCTGTTTTTT
TRBV9	-	TRBJ2-1	TRBD2	CASSVSGEGGAEQFF	TGTGCCAGCAGCGTGAGCGGGGAGGGTGGGGCTGAGCAGTTCTTC
TRBV29-1	-	TRBJ1-1	TRBD1	CSAGQGFTEAFF	TGCAGCGCTGGACAGGGATTCACTGAAGCTTTCTTT
TRBV7-8	-	TRBJ2-1	TRBD2	CASSLVFFLRTRDNEQFF	TGTGCCAGCAGCTTAGTTTTCTTCCTGCGGACTAGGGACAATGAGCAGTTCTTC
TRBV10-3	-	TRBJ2-1	-	CAISGGLDSYNEQFF	TGTGCCATCAGTGGAGGGTTAGACTCCTACAATGAGCAGTTCTTC
TRBV7-9	-	TRBJ1-1	TRBD1	CASSSWDRALNTEAFF	TGTGCCAGCAGCTCCTGGGACAGGGCTTTGAACACTGAAGCTTTCTTT
TRBV7-6	-	TRBJ2-3	-	CASSYRLQGVTDTQYF	TGTGCCAGCAGCTACCGACTCCAAGGGGTCACCGATACGCAGTATTTT
TRBV4-2	-	TRBJ2-1	TRBD2	CASSQVSGAYNEQFF	TGTGCCAGCAGCCAAGTCAGCGGGGCATACAATGAGCAGTTCTTC
TRBV9	-	TRBJ1-4	-	CASSVGLSGRTHEKLFF	TGTGCCAGCAGCGTAGGATTATCAGGGAGGACACATGAAAAACTGTTTTTT
TRBV19	few	TRBJ2-5	TRBD1	CASSIRQGEETQYF	TGTGCCAGTAGTATCCGACAGGGCGAGGAGACCCAGTACTTC
TRBV7-9	few	TRBJ2-2	-	CASSPGASDTGELFF	TGTGCCAGCAGCCCAGGGGCCTCCGACACCGGGGAGCTGTTTTTT
TRBV4-3	-	TRBJ2-2	-	CASSQLTSYDTGELFF	TGCGCCAGCAGCCAGCTTACTAGCTATGATACCGGGGAGCTGTTTTTT
TRBV28	-	TRBJ2-2	TRBD1	CASSPRLDRVHGELFF	TGTGCCAGCAGTCCCCGCCTGGACAGGGTCCACGGGGAGCTGTTTTTT
TRBV5-4	-	TRBJ2-1	TRBD2	CASSQRLAHNEQFF	TGTGCCAGCAGCCAAAGACTAGCCCACAATGAGCAGTTCTTC
TRBV27	-	TRBJ1-1	-	CAASGGTNTEAFF	TGTGCCGCCTCAGGAGGGACTAACACTGAAGCTTTCTTT
TRBV9	-	TRBJ2-2	-	CASARNTGELFF	TGTGCCAGCGCTAGGAACACCGGGGAGCTGTTTTTT
TRBV9	once	TRBJ2-1	TRBD2	CASSVAPVPEGGSYNEQFF	TGTGCCAGCAGCGTAGCTCCGGTCCCGGAGGGAGGGTCCTACAATGAGCAGTTCTTC
TRBV5-6	-	TRBJ2-3	TRBD2	CASRGTGGRSTDTQYF	TGTGCCAGCAGGGGGACCGGCGGGAGAAGCACAGATACGCAGTATTTT
TRBV5-1	-	TRBJ2-5	-	CASSSGLTEQETQYF	TGCGCCAGCAGCTCCGGTTTAACGGAGCAAGAGACCCAGTACTTC
TRBV4-2	many	TRBJ2-2	TRBD1	CASSQGQGETGELFF	TGTGCCAGCAGCCAAGGACAGGGAGAAACCGGGGAGCTGTTTTTT
TRBV30	-	TRBJ2-7	TRBD1	CAWTPGQANYEQYF	TGTGCCTGGACCCCGGGACAGGCGAACTACGAGCAGTACTTC
TRBV5-6	-	TRBJ2-1	TRBD2	CASSLKPGTNNEQFF	TGTGCCAGCAGCTTGAAGCCTGGGACTAACAATGAGCAGTTCTTC
TRBV19	-	TRBJ1-1	-	CASSGRTPQTNTEAFF	TGTGCCAGTAGTGGCCGGACACCCCAAACGAACACTGAAGCTTTCTTT
TRBV5-6	once	TRBJ1-5	-	CASSLSFAGVNQPQHF	TGTGCCAGCAGCTTGTCCTTTGCAGGGGTGAATCAGCCCCAGCATTTT
TRBV6-5	-	TRBJ2-7	-	CASMSHSYEQYF	TGTGCCAGCATGAGCCACTCCTACGAGCAGTACTTC
TRBV7-2	-	TRBJ2-3	TRBD1	CASTQGGRSTDTQYF	TGTGCCAGCACCCAAGGGGGCAGGAGCACAGATACGCAGTATTTT
TRBV5-4	-	TRBJ2-5	-	CASSLRGTTGTQYF	TGTGCCAGCAGCTTGCGGGGTACCACCGGGACCCAGTACTTC
TRBV7-2	-	TRBJ1-1	-	CASSSQWGGITEAFF	TGTGCCAGCAGCTCCCAGTGGGGGGGGATCACTGAAGCTTTCTTT
TRBV27	-	TRBJ1-5	TRBD1	CASSTDRGSQPQHF	TGTGCCAGCAGTACGGACAGGGGGAGTCAGCCCCAGCATTTT
TRBV4-2	-	TRBJ1-5	-	CASSQAEGSTPQHF	TGTGCCAGCAGCCAAGCGGAGGGGAGTACGCCCCAGCATTTT
TRBV15	-	TRBJ2-7	TRBD1	CATSDRGHSYEQYF	TGTGCCACAAGTGACAGGGGGCATTCCTACGAGCAGTACTTC
TRBV19	-	TRBJ2-2	-	CASNPGGPGTGELFF	TGTGCCAGTAACCCCGGGGGGCCTGGCACCGGGGAGCTGTTTTTT
TRBV10-3	-	TRBJ2-7	-	CATKQDSNYEQYF	TGTGCCACCAAACAAGACTCAAACTACGAGCAGTACTTC
TRBV7-2	medium-sized	TRBJ2-7	TRBD2	CASSLGLAGGREYEQYF	TGTGCCAGCAGCTTAGGACTAGCGGGGGGGCGTGAATACGAGCAGTACTTC